Below, 20 T cell receptor beta chains from the same sample are listed, as sequenced in a study of shared clonotypes between healthy human individuals. Clones were sequenced by immunoSEQ multiplex PCR, and TCRdb holds only the in-frame ones, with some missing. The data contain some 2,100,000 clones, 85% to 95% of them singletons. Selected positively for CCR7 and CD45RO-negative, naive CD8 cells excluded terminally differentiated effector memory CD45RA+ cells. Sequenced: naive CD8+ T cells from PBMCs. The receptor set was obtained from a man between 18 and 35 years old in good health. Some clones in this sample may be carry-over from other donors' samples.

V and J are TRBV27 and TRBJ2-2; perhaps TRBD1 as D (6 bases). This CDR3 spans 17 amino acids. CDR1 MNHEY and CDR2 SMNVEV come from the germline V gene (reference sequence). Trimming cost V 7 bases and J 0 bases, with 18 bases left between them. CDR3 sequence reads: CASTLIRTESNTGELFF. The CDR3 bases are TGTGCCAGCACCCTTATCCGGACAGAGTCGAACACCGGGGAGCTGTTTTTT.

The chain recombines TRBV7-3 with TRBJ2-7; D gene ambiguous. The CDR3 has 13 residues. Trimming stripped 5 bases from V and 6 bases from J, with 14 bases between. The germline CDR1 and CDR2 sequences are SGHTA and FQGTGA. CDR3 in amino acids: CASSLTTGSEQYF. CDR3 sequence (DNA): TGTGCCAGCAGCCTGACGACCGGCTCCGAGCAGTACTTC.

The V call is TRBV7-8, the J call TRBJ1-2, with TRBD1 identical over 8 bases. CDR3 length equals 19 residues. CDR1 and CDR2 from the germline V gene are SGHVS and FQNEAQ. The trim removed 5 bases at V and 1 base at J, leaving 18 bases unmatched. This CDR3 is CASSQGQGAPRLSNYGYTF. The CDR3 nucleotides read TGTGCCAGCAGCCAGGGGCAGGGGGCGCCGCGTTTGAGTAACTATGGCTACACCTTC.

The chain couples TRBV4-3 to TRBJ2-7; D possibly corresponds to TRBD2 (6 bases). CDR3 size: 17 residues. CDR1 and CDR2 from the germline V gene are LGHNA and YSLEER. V was pared by 0 bases and J by 4 bases, with 19 bases between. The CDR3 nucleotides read TGCGCCAGCAGCCAAGATCACCATCCCCCGGGGGTTTACGAGCAGTACTTC. Protein product: CASSQDHHPPGVYEQYF.

The sample holds one count of this clone. The chain employs TRBV27 and TRBJ1-4; 9 bases align to TRBD1. The CDR3 consists of 14 residues. Germline CDR1 reads MNHEY; CDR2 reads SMNVEV (reference sequence). The junction had 4 bases not matched to a gene; V was cut back by 5 bases and J by 6 bases. Here the CDR3 reads CASSVYRGHEKLFF. CDR3 sequence (DNA): TGTGCCAGCAGTGTATACAGGGGGCATGAAAAACTGTTTTTT.

In the case of this clone: The sample contains more than one DNA sequence encoding this CDR3. The chain carries TRBV30 and TRBJ2-7, with 9 bases that match TRBD1. Germline V gene data show CDR1 as GTSNPN and CDR2 as SVGIG (reference sequence). The CDR3 consists of 17 residues. With 0 bases clipped from V and 5 bases from J, the junction kept 14 bases outside the gene matches. This CDR3 reads CAWSVLRDREIKDEQYF. The CDR3 DNA sequence: TGTGCCTGGAGTGTACTAAGGGACAGGGAAATTAAGGACGAGCAGTACTTC.

A single count supports this clone. At the DNA level, this CDR3 is encoded by other sequences in the same sample as well. The rearrangement links TRBV7-9 to TRBJ2-1; no reliable D call. V was trimmed by 1 base and J by 7 bases, leaving 8 bases between them. The CDR3 is made up of 13 amino acids. Germline V gene lookup returns CDR1 SEHNR and CDR2 FQNEAQ (reference sequence). The CDR3 coding sequence is TGTGCCAGCAGCTTAGTGTTGCGGAATGAGCAGTTCTTC. Translated: CASSLVLRNEQFF.

In its sample, this clone was seen once. V usage is TRBV4-1 and J usage is TRBJ2-3; TRBD2 might be the D (6 bases). This CDR3 region has 15 residues. V lost 4 bases to trimming and J lost 2 bases, with 13 bases between them. CDR1 and CDR2 (germline): MGHRA, YSYEKL. CDR3 sequence reads: CASSRVAGPTDTQYF. The DNA for the CDR3 is TGCGCCAGCAGCCGAGTCGCGGGACCCACAGATACGCAGTATTTT.

On this clone: The same CDR3 also results from other DNA sequences found in this sample. This chain links TRBV28 with TRBJ2-5; perhaps TRBD1 as D (6 bases). The V gene lost 1 base and the J gene lost 2 bases, with 8 bases spanning the gap. In germline, CDR1 is MDHEN, CDR2 SYDVKM. CDR3 length: 14 residues. The CDR3 nucleotides are TGTGCCAGCAGTTTATATGGACAGCAAGAGACCCAGTACTTC. Its protein product is CASSLYGQQETQYF.

V gene TRBV27 combines with J gene TRBJ1-2, with D perhaps matching TRBD1 (6 bases). Trimming shortened V by 4 bases and J by 4 bases, and 10 bases separated the two germline ends. The CDR3 length is 13 residues. The germline V gene has CDR1 MNHEY and CDR2 SMNVEV (reference sequence). CDR3 region: CASSYGTSYGYTF. DNA of the CDR3: TGTGCCAGCAGTTATGGGACAAGCTATGGCTACACCTTC.

This clone was observed a single time. Other DNA sequences from this sample encode an identical CDR3 as well. V and J are TRBV30 and TRBJ2-7; D possibly matches TRBD1 or TRBD2 (6 bases each). Germline V CDR1 and CDR2: GTSNPN, SVGIG (reference sequence). The CDR3 has 13 amino acids. The germline V and J ends were trimmed by 0 bases and 3 bases, with 9 bases remaining between them. The CDR3 reads CAWSVGGRYEQYF. In DNA form, the CDR3 reads TGTGCCTGGAGTGTAGGGGGGCGCTACGAGCAGTACTTC.

The V call is TRBV9, the J call TRBJ2-7; tentative D call: TRBD2 (8 bases). This CDR3 comprises 15 residues. The germline CDR1 and CDR2 sequences are SGDLS and YYNGEE. Trimming left V 2 bases short and J 9 bases short, with 21 bases between. The CDR3 region is CASSVSGGTEYPQYF. The CDR3 nucleotides are TGTGCCAGCAGCGTTTCGGGAGGGACAGAGTACCCGCAGTACTTC.

The chain carries TRBV27 and TRBJ2-5, with 11 bases aligning to TRBD2. With V trimmed by 9 bases and J by 2 bases, 8 bases remained unmatched. Germline-derived CDR1 and CDR2 are MNHEY and SMNVEV (reference sequence). The CDR3 consists of 15 residues. The CDR3 nucleotides read TGTGCCAGTCGGGGTTTAGCGGGAGGGCAAGAGACCCAGTACTTC. Its protein is CASRGLAGGQETQYF.

The chain recombines TRBV19 with TRBJ1-5, with TRBD1 matching over 7 bases. The V gene end was trimmed by 5 bases and the J gene end by 7 bases; junction bases not matched to a gene: 17. Germline V gene sequence: CDR1 LNHDA, CDR2 SQIVND (reference sequence). The CDR3 contains 17 residues. DNA for the CDR3: TGTGCCAGTAGTGAGTTTCCGGGACAGATACTGGGGCAGCCCCAGCATTTT. Translated: CASSEFPGQILGQPQHF. The variable domain in full, completed from reference TRBV19 and TRBJ1-5, reads DGGITQSPKYLFRKEGQNVTLSCEQNLNHDAMYWYRQDPGQGLRLIYYSQIVNDFQKGDIAEGYSVSREKKESFPLTVTSAQKNPTAFYLCASSEFPGQILGQPQHFGDGTRLSIL.

The CDR3 loop is CASSLGQGAWETQYF. CDR3 bases: TGCGCCAGCAGCTTGGGGCAGGGGGCGTGGGAGACCCAGTACTTC. The chain uses TRBV5-1 and TRBJ2-5; 8 bases fit TRBD1. The CDR3 is 15 residues long. Germline CDR1 reads SGHRS; CDR2 reads YFSETQ. V lost 0 bases and J lost 5; bases outside the gene matches: 6. Full variable domain (rest looked up from reference TRBV5-1 and TRBJ2-5): KAGVTQTPRYLIKTRGQQVTLSCSPISGHRSVSWYQQTPGQGLQFLFEYFSETQRNKGNFPGRFSGRQFSNSRSEMNVSTLELGDSALYLCASSLGQGAWETQYFGPGTRLLVL.

J is TRBJ2-1 and V is TRBV7-9; 13 bases match TRBD2. The CDR3 is 17 residues long. Trimming took 5 bases from V and 6 from J; bases not matched to a gene: 10. Germline V gene data show CDR1 as SEHNR and CDR2 as FQNEAQ (reference sequence). CDR3 residues: CASSIGLAGVMFNEQFF. As DNA, the CDR3 is TGTGCCAGCAGCATCGGACTAGCGGGAGTTATGTTCAATGAGCAGTTCTTC.

The chain has TRBV25-1 and TRBJ2-1; TRBD1 might be the D (5 bases). This CDR3 has 15 amino acids. Germline V gives CDR1 MGHDK, CDR2 SYGVNS. V lost 1 base to trimming and J lost 8 bases, with 15 bases between them. CDR3 DNA sequence: TGTGCCAGCAGTGAATTGAGGCAGGGAAGTTATGAGCAGTTCTTC. Translation: CASSELRQGSYEQFF.

The rearrangement uses TRBV30 and TRBJ2-7, with 7 nucleotides matching TRBD2. The germline CDR1 and CDR2 sequences are GTSNPN and SVGIG (reference sequence). With V trimmed by 4 bases and J by 2 bases, 8 bases remained unmatched. The CDR3 totals 14 residues. The DNA for the CDR3 is TGTGCCTGGACTGCGGGAGATAAAACCTACGAGCAGTACTTC. Protein: CAWTAGDKTYEQYF.

The rearrangement links TRBV9 to TRBJ1-2, with a weak D call TRBD1 (6 bases). Trimming removed 4 bases from V and 7 bases from J, with 23 bases in between. This CDR3 is built from 16 residues. CDR1 is SGDLS, CDR2 YYNGEE, per germline. The CDR3 protein is CASSFGGSGLGGGYTF. The CDR3 bases are TGTGCCAGCAGCTTCGGAGGCTCGGGGTTAGGGGGTGGCTACACCTTC.

This clone was seen more than once but under ten times. V and J are TRBV30 and TRBJ2-1; unclear D gene. From germline, CDR1 is GTSNPN and CDR2 SVGIG (reference sequence). CDR3 length: 13 residues. V lost 5 bases and J 1 base, leaving 9 bases between the germline ends. The CDR3, as DNA: TGTGCCTGGGTATCGGATTCCTACAATGAGCAGTTCTTC. Its protein is CAWVSDSYNEQFF.